This entry describes one TCR beta chain. This record belongs to a study of blood T cell repertoires in COVID-19. TCRdb keeps only in-frame clones here, not all; method: immunoSEQ multiplex PCR. The sample includes 260,000 or so clones, 83% of them seen just once. The CDR3 has 15 residues. Trimming took 10 bases from V and 1 from J; bases not matched to a gene: 9. CDR1 and CDR2 (germline): MNHEY, SVGAGI. Source material: PBMCs or T cells enriched from blood (not recorded which). J is TRBJ2-5 and V is TRBV6-5, with 10 bases fitting TRBD2. This TCR derives from a woman between 40 and 50 years old who had been exposed to COVID-19. This CDR3 reads CATRVAGGRQETQYF. The CDR3 DNA is TGTGCCACCCGGGTAGCGGGGGGACGCCAAGAGACCCAGTACTTC.